This paragraph covers one T cell receptor beta chain sequence. Russia was home to the donors, healthy Caucasian individuals aged roughly 6 to 90. A sample-barcoded 5' primer and a J-beta primer mix were used in a second PCR of about 7 to 12 cycles. Via MiXCR, TCRdb re-called the 5' RACE reads, giving one row per CDR3 protein. The table lists approximately 800,000 distinct CDR3 sequences, around half of them singletons. V lost 2 bases and J 10 bases, leaving 15 bases between the germline ends. Germline assignment: CDR1 DFQATT and CDR2 SNEGSKA (reference sequence). CDR3 size: 12 residues. The sample comes from a study of blood T cells in healthy people across ages.

The clonotype comes from a man older than 75 in good health. The sequenced sample was blood. The J gene is TRBJ2-7, the V gene TRBV20-1; D is unclear. CDR3 sequence reads: CSARSPMATQYF. The CDR3 DNA reads TGCAGTGCTAGATCCCCAATGGCCACCCAGTACTTC.